Detailed here is one T cell receptor (beta chain). Assay used: immunoSEQ multiplex PCR; TCRdb lists only in-frame clones, some missing. This sample has some 300,000 clones, with around 90% found just once. The entry originates in a study of blood T cell repertoires in COVID-19. About the study: Nucleic acid was either cDNA or gDNA, and it came from T cells, B-cell-depleted T cells, or PBMCs.

Germline lookup yields CDR1 MDHEN and CDR2 SYDVKM. Losses at the gene ends were 2 bases for V and 10 bases for J; bases not matched to a gene: 3. The CDR3 is 13 amino acids. The sequenced sample consisted of peripheral blood. V is TRBV28 and J is TRBJ1-5; 9 positions match TRBD1. The sequence came from a man in his 70s with acute or convalescent COVID-19. CDR3 amino acids: CASSLGGQGPQHF. CDR3 in DNA: TGTGCCAGCAGTTTAGGGGGACAGGGCCCCCAGCATTTT. The variable domain in full, with the rest retrieved from reference TRBV28 and TRBJ1-5, is DVKVTQSSRYLVKRTGEKVFLECVQDMDHENMFWYRQDPGLGLRLIYFSYDVKMKEKGDIPEGYSVSREKKERFSLILESASTNQTSMYLCASSLGGQGPQHFGDGTRLSIL.